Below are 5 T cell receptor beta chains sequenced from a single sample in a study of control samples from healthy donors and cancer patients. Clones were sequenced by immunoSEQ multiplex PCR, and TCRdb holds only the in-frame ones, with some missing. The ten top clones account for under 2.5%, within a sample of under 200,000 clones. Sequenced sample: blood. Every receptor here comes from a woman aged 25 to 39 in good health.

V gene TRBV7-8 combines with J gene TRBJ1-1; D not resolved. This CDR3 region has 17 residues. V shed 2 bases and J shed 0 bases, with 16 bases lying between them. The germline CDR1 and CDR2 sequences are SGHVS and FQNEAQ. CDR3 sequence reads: CASSLRNKRLMNTEAFF. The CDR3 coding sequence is TGTGCCAGCAGCTTACGGAATAAAAGGCTTATGAACACTGAAGCTTTCTTT.

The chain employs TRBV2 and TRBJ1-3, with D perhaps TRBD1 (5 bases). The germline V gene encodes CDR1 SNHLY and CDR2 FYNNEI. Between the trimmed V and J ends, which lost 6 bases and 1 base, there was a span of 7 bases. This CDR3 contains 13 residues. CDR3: CASRRGSGNTIYF. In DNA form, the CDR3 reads TGTGCCAGCAGGAGGGGTTCTGGAAACACCATATATTTT.

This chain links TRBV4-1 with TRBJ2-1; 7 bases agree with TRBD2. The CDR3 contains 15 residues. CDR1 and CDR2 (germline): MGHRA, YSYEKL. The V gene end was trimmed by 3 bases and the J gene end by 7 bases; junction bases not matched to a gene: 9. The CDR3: CASSHAGREINEQFF. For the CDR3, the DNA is TGCGCCAGCAGCCACGCAGGGAGGGAAATAAATGAGCAGTTCTTC.

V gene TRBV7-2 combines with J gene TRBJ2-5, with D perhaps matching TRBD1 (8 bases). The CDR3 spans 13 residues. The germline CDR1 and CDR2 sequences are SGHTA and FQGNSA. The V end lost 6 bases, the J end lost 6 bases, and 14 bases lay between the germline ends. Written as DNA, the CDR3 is TGTGCCAGCAGTTCACAGGGGGGGCAGACCCAGTACTTC. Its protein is CASSSQGGQTQYF.

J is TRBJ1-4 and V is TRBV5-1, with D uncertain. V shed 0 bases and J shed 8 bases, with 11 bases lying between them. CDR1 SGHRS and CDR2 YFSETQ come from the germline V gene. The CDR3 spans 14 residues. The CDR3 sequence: CASSLVGSTEKLFF. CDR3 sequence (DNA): TGCGCCAGCAGCTTGGTAGGGTCAACGGAAAAACTGTTTTTT.